This T cell receptor beta chain was sequenced during a study of chemoradiotherapy in HPV16-positive cancers. Per the germline V gene, CDR1 is SGHNT and CDR2 is YYREEE (reference sequence). The CDR3 is made up of 15 amino acids. V shed 0 bases, J shed 7 bases, and the junction held 5 bases outside the gene matches. Clones were sequenced by immunoSEQ multiplex PCR, and TCRdb holds only the in-frame ones, with some missing. Of under 6,500 clones listed, 65% to 90% are singletons. This chain links TRBV5-4 with TRBJ2-7, with 12 bases that match TRBD1. The TCR was taken from a human donor with HPV-associated anogenital cancer. This material consisted of tumor tissue, taken from a patient who underwent chemoradiotherapy. The CDR3 DNA sequence: TGTGCCAGCAGCTTGGGCCGGGACAGGGGGCGGGAGCAGTACTTC. Encoded protein: CASSLGRDRGREQYF. Combining the CDR3 with reference TRBV5-4 and TRBJ2-7 gives the whole variable domain ETGVTQSPTHLIKTRGQQVTLRCSSQSGHNTVSWYQQALGQGPQFIFQYYREEENGRGNFPPRFSGLQFPNYSSELNVNALELDDSALYLCASSLGRDRGREQYFGPGTRLTVT.